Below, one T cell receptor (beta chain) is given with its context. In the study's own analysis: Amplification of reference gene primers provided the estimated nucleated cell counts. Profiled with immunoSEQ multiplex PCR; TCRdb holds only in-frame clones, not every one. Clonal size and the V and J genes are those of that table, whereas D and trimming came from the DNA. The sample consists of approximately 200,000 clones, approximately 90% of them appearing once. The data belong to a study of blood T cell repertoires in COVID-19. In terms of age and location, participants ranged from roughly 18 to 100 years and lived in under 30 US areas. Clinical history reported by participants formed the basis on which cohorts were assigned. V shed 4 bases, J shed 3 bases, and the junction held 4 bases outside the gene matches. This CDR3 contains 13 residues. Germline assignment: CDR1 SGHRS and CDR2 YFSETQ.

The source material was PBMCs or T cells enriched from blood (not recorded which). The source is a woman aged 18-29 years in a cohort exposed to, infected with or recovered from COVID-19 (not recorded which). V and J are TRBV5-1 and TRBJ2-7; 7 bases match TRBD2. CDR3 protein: CASSLGEGYEQYF. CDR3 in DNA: TGCGCCAGCAGCCTTGGGGAGGGCTACGAGCAGTACTTC.